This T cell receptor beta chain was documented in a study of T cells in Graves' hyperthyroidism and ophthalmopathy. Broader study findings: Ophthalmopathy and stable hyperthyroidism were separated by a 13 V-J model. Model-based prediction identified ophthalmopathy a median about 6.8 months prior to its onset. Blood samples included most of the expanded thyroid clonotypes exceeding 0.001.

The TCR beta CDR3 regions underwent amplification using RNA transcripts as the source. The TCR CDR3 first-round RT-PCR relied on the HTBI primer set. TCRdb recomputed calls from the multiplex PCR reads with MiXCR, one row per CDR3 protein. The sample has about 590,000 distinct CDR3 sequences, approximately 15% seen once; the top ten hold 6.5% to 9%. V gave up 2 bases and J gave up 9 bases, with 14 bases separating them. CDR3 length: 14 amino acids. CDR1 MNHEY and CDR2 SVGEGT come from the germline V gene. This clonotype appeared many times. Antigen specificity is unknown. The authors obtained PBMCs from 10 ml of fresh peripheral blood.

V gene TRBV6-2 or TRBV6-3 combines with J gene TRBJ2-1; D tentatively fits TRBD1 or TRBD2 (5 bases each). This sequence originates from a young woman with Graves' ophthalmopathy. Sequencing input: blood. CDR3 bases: TGTGCCAGCAGTTACCGGGACCTAGGTGGTGAGCAGTTCTTC. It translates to CASSYRDLGGEQFF.